The 29 T cell receptor beta chains below all came from one sample that was sequenced in a study of spatial heterogeneity in lung cancer. Which antigens these TCRs recognize remains unknown. The time point here: sample taken at primary tumor resection. One entry per CDR3 protein results from TCRdb running MiXCR on the 5' RACE reads. The table has 3,000 to 3,500 distinct CDR3 sequences, around 30% seen once; the top ten hold approximately 13%. Study-wide results and limits: Mutation counts in tumors were tracked by counts of expanded intratumoral alpha and beta TCRs.

The sample in question was lung tumor tissue, obtained at surgery. These receptors all stem from a female donor with early-stage non-small cell lung cancer.

The chain is built from TRBV29-1 and TRBJ2-7, with 10 bases aligning to TRBD2. J was trimmed by 2 bases and V by 1 base; bases with no gene match: 5. The CDR3 sequence is 15 residues long. Germline CDR1 reads SQVTM; CDR2 reads ANQGSEA. The CDR3 nucleotides are TGCAGCGTTGAAGGTCGGCTAGCGGGGGCCTACGAGCAGTACTTC. Its protein is CSVEGRLAGAYEQYF.

The chain is built from TRBV3-1 and TRBJ2-1; 7 bases are shared with TRBD1. CDR1 is LGHDT and CDR2 is YNNKEL in the germline V gene (reference sequence). The CDR3 contains 16 residues. With V trimmed by 0 bases and J by 9 bases, 11 bases remained unmatched. CDR3 region: CASSQEKGGGPGEQFF. Written as DNA, the CDR3 is TGTGCCAGCAGCCAAGAGAAAGGGGGCGGCCCGGGTGAGCAGTTCTTC.

The V gene is TRBV19, the J gene TRBJ2-1; D not resolved. The CDR3 length is 15 residues. The V gene lost 11 bases and the J gene lost 6 bases, with 23 bases spanning the gap. The germline V gene encodes CDR1 LNHDA and CDR2 SQIVND (reference sequence). The CDR3 sequence is CAGYLEFVAFNEQFF. Here the CDR3 DNA reads TGTGCCGGCTACCTAGAGTTTGTGGCCTTCAATGAGCAGTTCTTC. The full variable domain, with the rest looked up from reference TRBV19 and TRBJ2-1, is DGGITQSPKYLFRKEGQNVTLSCEQNLNHDAMYWYRQDPGQGLRLIYYSQIVNDFQKGDIAEGYSVSREKKESFPLTVTSAQKNPTAFYLCAGYLEFVAFNEQFFGPGTRLTVL.

This clonotype was seen only once. The gene calls are TRBV11-2 and TRBJ2-7; D unclear. The CDR3 consists of 15 residues. CDR1 is SGHAT and CDR2 is FQNNGV in the germline V gene. Trimming took 1 base from V and 5 from J, leaving 15 bases between them. The CDR3 here is CASSLGPRARDEQYF. CDR3 DNA sequence: TGTGCCAGCAGCTTAGGCCCCAGAGCCAGAGACGAGCAGTACTTC.

In its sample, this clonotype is medium-sized. The CDR3 DNA reads as TGTGCCAGCAGGGACCGAGACTCTGGAAACACCATATATTTT. Translated: CASRDRDSGNTIYF. The chain has TRBV12-3 or TRBV12-4 and TRBJ1-3, with D unresolved. V was cut by 6 bases and J by 0 bases, with 9 bases left in between. This CDR3 contains 14 residues.

The chain joins TRBV6-5 to TRBJ2-4, with a tentative D call TRBD1 (5 bases). V gave up 9 bases and J gave up 0 bases, with 9 bases separating them. The CDR3 sequence is 13 residues long. The germline gives CDR1 MNHEY, CDR2 SVGAGI. CDR3 sequence (DNA): TGTGCCAGTCGACAGCTAGCCAAAAACATTCAGTACTTC. Amino acids: CASRQLAKNIQYF.

This clonotype is categorized as medium-sized. The rearrangement uses TRBV18 and TRBJ2-1, with D tentatively TRBD1 (6 bases). Germline CDR1 is KGHSH and CDR2 is LQKENI. The CDR3 has 16 amino acids. Trimming pared 0 bases from V and 4 bases from J, leaving 13 bases between. CDR3 nucleotide sequence: TGTGCCAGCTCACCACCGGGGGCCCCTGGATACAATGAGCAGTTCTTC. This codes for CASSPPGAPGYNEQFF. The full variable domain, rest sourced from reference TRBV18 and TRBJ2-1, is NAGVMQNPRHLVRRRGQEARLRCSPMKGHSHVYWYRQLPEEGLKFMVYLQKENIIDESGMPKERFSAEFPKEGPSILRIQQVVRGDSAAYFCASSPPGAPGYNEQFFGPGTRLTVL.

Within the sample, this clonotype is medium-sized (0.01 to 0.1%). This sequence joins TRBV6-1 and TRBJ2-3; D is unresolved. Trimming removed 2 bases at V and 7 bases at J, with 1 base between. The CDR3 has 10 amino acids. Looked up from germline, CDR1 is MNHNS and CDR2 is SASEGT. CDR3 loop: CASSENTQYF. CDR3 nucleotides: TGTGCCAGCAGTGAAAATACGCAGTATTTT.

This clonotype ranks as medium-sized. V gene TRBV12-3 or TRBV12-4 combines with J gene TRBJ2-5; 8 positions match TRBD2. The junction had 8 bases not matched to a gene; V was cut back by 3 bases and J by 5 bases. The CDR3 is 15 amino acids. As DNA, the CDR3 is TGTGCCAGCAGTTTTGTCCCGGGGGGGATGGAGACCCAGTACTTC. Translating it yields CASSFVPGGMETQYF.

The chain uses TRBV5-6 and TRBJ2-1, with a weak D call TRBD2 (5 bases). This CDR3 spans 15 amino acids. Germline CDR1 SGHDT, CDR2 YYEEEE. Deletions cut 6 bases from V and 2 bases from J, with 15 bases between. The CDR3 sequence: CASIRRGRPYNEQFF. In nucleotides, the CDR3 is TGTGCCAGCATCAGGAGAGGGCGCCCCTACAATGAGCAGTTCTTC.

V and J are TRBV11-3 and TRBJ2-5, with TRBD1 matching over 7 bases. CDR3 size: 13 residues. CDR1 is SGHNT, CDR2 YENEEA, per germline. With V trimmed by 0 bases and J by 5 bases, 0 bases remained unmatched. The CDR3 protein is CASSLEQGETQYF. CDR3 in DNA: TGTGCCAGCAGCTTAGAACAGGGGGAGACCCAGTACTTC.

In this sample, this clonotype is medium-sized. The chain links TRBV6-5 to TRBJ2-3, with 9 nucleotides matching TRBD2. After removal of 5 bases from V and 1 base from J, the junction contained 4 bases not matched to a gene. The CDR3 runs to 15 residues. CDR1 and CDR2 (germline): MNHEY, SVGAGI. CDR3 DNA sequence: TGTGCCAGCAGTCTTAGCGGGAGTGGCACAGATACGCAGTATTTT. The encoded protein is CASSLSGSGTDTQYF.

The table lists this clonotype with a few counts. This chain's CDR3 is CASSYSRGRAYYEQYF. The DNA of the CDR3 is TGTGCCAGCAGTTACTCCCGGGGTAGGGCTTACTACGAGCAGTACTTC. The chain carries TRBV6-6 and TRBJ2-7; maybe TRBD2 (5 bases). CDR1 is MNHNY, CDR2 SVGAGI, per germline (reference sequence). The CDR3 is made up of 16 amino acids. Deletions cut 0 bases from V and 3 bases from J, with 15 bases between.

As regards this clonotype: At one of its ends the junction is not consistent with the germline gene, which may arise from a read error. The genes are TRBV18 and TRBJ2-7, with 11 bases that match TRBD2. The CDR3 runs to 14 residues. From germline, CDR1 is KGHSH and CDR2 LQKENI. CDR3 sequence: CVSSPKLAGDEQYF. CDR3 DNA sequence: TGTGTCAGCTCACCTAAACTAGCGGGAGACGAGCAGTACTTC.

In this sample, this clonotype turned up a few times. The chain couples TRBV5-1 to TRBJ2-1; 9 bases are shared with TRBD2. This CDR3 is 15 amino acids long. CDR1 and CDR2 from the germline V gene are SGHRS and YFSETQ. V was pared by 1 base and J by 7 bases, with 6 bases of the junction left unmatched. This CDR3 reads CASSLLSSGNNEQFF. The CDR3 coding sequence is TGCGCCAGCAGCTTGTTGTCTAGCGGGAATAATGAGCAGTTCTTC.

The chain recombines TRBV7-8 with TRBJ2-7; D not certain. Germline-derived CDR1 and CDR2 are SGHVS and FQNEAQ. The CDR3 contains 11 residues. Deletions cut 5 bases from V and 3 bases from J, with 5 bases between. This chain's CDR3 is CASSRYYEQYF. CDR3 bases: TGTGCCAGCAGCCGCTACTACGAGCAGTACTTC.

This clonotype counts as large. The CDR3 region is CASSSPRVEELFF. CDR3 nucleotides: TGTGCCAGCAGTTCACCCAGGGTCGAGGAGCTGTTTTTT. The rearrangement links TRBV28 to TRBJ2-2; TRBD1 is a possible D gene (5 bases). Trimming left V 4 bases short and J 10 bases short, with 13 bases between. This CDR3 is 13 amino acids long. Germline V gene sequence: CDR1 MDHEN, CDR2 SYDVKM. Filled out from reference TRBV28 and TRBJ2-2, the complete variable domain reads DVKVTQSSRYLVKRTGEKVFLECVQDMDHENMFWYRQDPGLGLRLIYFSYDVKMKEKGDIPEGYSVSREKKERFSLILESASTNQTSMYLCASSSPRVEELFFGEGSRLTVL.

This clonotype was found a few times. V usage is TRBV5-1 and J usage is TRBJ2-7, with TRBD1 matching over 9 bases. J gave up 7 bases and V 4 bases, and 9 bases lay outside the gene matches. Germline CDR1 reads SGHRS; CDR2 reads YFSETQ. The CDR3 is 14 residues long. The CDR3 nucleotides are TGCGCCAGCAGCGCTACGGGACAGGGAGCTGAGCAGTACTTC. It is translated as CASSATGQGAEQYF.

V usage is TRBV7-8 and J usage is TRBJ2-3, with D unresolved. Trimming shortened V by 4 bases and J by 0 bases, and 8 bases separated the two germline ends. The CDR3 spans 14 residues. The germline gives CDR1 SGHVS, CDR2 FQNEAQ. The CDR3 loop reads CASSWDPSTDTQYF. The CDR3, as DNA: TGTGCCAGCAGCTGGGATCCTAGCACAGATACGCAGTATTTT.

DNA of the CDR3: TGTGCCTGGAGTGCATTAGCCACAGATACGCAGTATTTT. It encodes CAWSALATDTQYF. The chain couples TRBV30 to TRBJ2-3; D remains ambiguous. Between the trimmed V and J ends, which lost 1 base and 2 bases, there was a span of 7 bases. Germline lookup yields CDR1 GTSNPN and CDR2 SVGIG (reference sequence). The CDR3 consists of 13 residues.

This chain uses TRBV4-2 with TRBJ2-7, with D perhaps TRBD1 or TRBD2 (7 bases each). Germline V gene data show CDR1 as LGHNA and CDR2 as YNFKEQ. CDR3 size: 15 residues. V lost 4 bases, J lost 5 bases, and 18 bases lay in between. CDR3 loop: CASSPTTSQGDEQYF. As DNA, the CDR3 is TGTGCCAGCAGCCCAACGACTAGCCAGGGGGACGAGCAGTACTTC.

This chain connects TRBV12-3 or TRBV12-4 to TRBJ1-6, with a weak D call TRBD1 (5 bases). This CDR3 spans 14 amino acids. V was shortened by 7 bases and J by 10 bases, with 17 bases between the two germline ends. The CDR3 nucleotides are TGTGCCAGCACCCTTAGGGGACCGGGGTCACCCCTCCACTTT. Its protein is CASTLRGPGSPLHF.

The chain combines TRBV20-1 with TRBJ2-2; D gene uncertain. CDR1 is DFQATT, CDR2 SNEGSKA, per germline (reference sequence). The CDR3 spans 14 residues. Trimming shortened V by 1 base and J by 0 bases, and 6 bases separated the two germline ends. The CDR3 region is CSARAGTNTGELFF. CDR3 bases: TGCAGTGCTAGAGCCGGAACGAACACCGGGGAGCTGTTTTTT.

V gene TRBV15 combines with J gene TRBJ2-2; no definite D call. V lost 0 bases, J lost 5 bases, and 7 bases lay in between. The CDR3 is 14 residues long. The V gene's germline CDR1 is LNHNV and CDR2 YYDKDF (reference sequence). This CDR3 reads CATSRDKETGELFF. The CDR3 nucleotides are TGTGCCACCAGCAGAGATAAAGAAACCGGGGAGCTGTTTTTT.

In its sample, this clonotype ranks as large. V is TRBV3-1 and J is TRBJ2-5; TRBD2 agrees at 11 bases. This CDR3 is 15 amino acids long. The V gene's germline CDR1 is LGHDT and CDR2 YNNKEL (reference sequence). Losses at the gene ends were 5 bases for V and 5 bases for J; bases not matched to a gene: 7. CDR3 amino acids: CASSSSGRVGETQYF. The CDR3 coding sequence is TGTGCCAGCAGCAGTAGCGGGAGGGTCGGGGAGACCCAGTACTTC.

This clonotype is large within its sample. This sequence joins TRBV6-1 and TRBJ1-1; no clear D. The germline gives CDR1 MNHNS, CDR2 SASEGT. The V end was cut by 3 bases, the J end by 0 bases, with 5 bases between. The CDR3 consists of 13 residues. CDR3 protein: CASSDSVNTEAFF. CDR3 DNA: TGTGCCAGCAGTGATAGTGTGAACACTGAAGCTTTCTTT.

V usage is TRBV27 and J usage is TRBJ2-7, with 9 bases that match TRBD2. CDR1 is MNHEY and CDR2 is SMNVEV in the germline V gene (reference sequence). Germline trimming cut 8 bases from V and 3 bases from J; bases unmatched to any gene: 14. The CDR3 spans 16 residues. The CDR3 nucleotides read TGTGCCAGCTACCCGCGGGGGACTAGCTACGACTACGAGCAGTACTTC. Amino acid sequence: CASYPRGTSYDYEQYF.

This clonotype rates as medium-sized. This rearrangement joins TRBV2 to TRBJ1-1; tentatively, D is TRBD1 (5 bases). From germline, CDR1 is SNHLY and CDR2 FYNNEI. This CDR3 has 13 residues. The V end lost 1 base, the J end lost 7 bases, and 10 bases lay between the germline ends. The CDR3 reads CASSEVGTSEAFF. DNA of the CDR3: TGTGCCAGCAGTGAAGTTGGGACCAGTGAAGCTTTCTTT.

The V call is TRBV18, the J call TRBJ2-3, with 11 bases matching TRBD2. The CDR3 contains 16 residues. The V gene end was trimmed by 2 bases and the J gene end by 3 bases; junction bases not matched to a gene: 4. Germline CDR1 KGHSH, CDR2 LQKENI. The CDR3 DNA reads as TGTGCCAGCTCACCAGTTGCTAGCGGGGGGACAGATACGCAGTATTTT. The encoded protein is CASSPVASGGTDTQYF. The entire variable domain, with the rest obtained from reference TRBV18 and TRBJ2-3, is as follows: NAGVMQNPRHLVRRRGQEARLRCSPMKGHSHVYWYRQLPEEGLKFMVYLQKENIIDESGMPKERFSAEFPKEGPSILRIQQVVRGDSAAYFCASSPVASGGTDTQYFGPGTRLTVL.